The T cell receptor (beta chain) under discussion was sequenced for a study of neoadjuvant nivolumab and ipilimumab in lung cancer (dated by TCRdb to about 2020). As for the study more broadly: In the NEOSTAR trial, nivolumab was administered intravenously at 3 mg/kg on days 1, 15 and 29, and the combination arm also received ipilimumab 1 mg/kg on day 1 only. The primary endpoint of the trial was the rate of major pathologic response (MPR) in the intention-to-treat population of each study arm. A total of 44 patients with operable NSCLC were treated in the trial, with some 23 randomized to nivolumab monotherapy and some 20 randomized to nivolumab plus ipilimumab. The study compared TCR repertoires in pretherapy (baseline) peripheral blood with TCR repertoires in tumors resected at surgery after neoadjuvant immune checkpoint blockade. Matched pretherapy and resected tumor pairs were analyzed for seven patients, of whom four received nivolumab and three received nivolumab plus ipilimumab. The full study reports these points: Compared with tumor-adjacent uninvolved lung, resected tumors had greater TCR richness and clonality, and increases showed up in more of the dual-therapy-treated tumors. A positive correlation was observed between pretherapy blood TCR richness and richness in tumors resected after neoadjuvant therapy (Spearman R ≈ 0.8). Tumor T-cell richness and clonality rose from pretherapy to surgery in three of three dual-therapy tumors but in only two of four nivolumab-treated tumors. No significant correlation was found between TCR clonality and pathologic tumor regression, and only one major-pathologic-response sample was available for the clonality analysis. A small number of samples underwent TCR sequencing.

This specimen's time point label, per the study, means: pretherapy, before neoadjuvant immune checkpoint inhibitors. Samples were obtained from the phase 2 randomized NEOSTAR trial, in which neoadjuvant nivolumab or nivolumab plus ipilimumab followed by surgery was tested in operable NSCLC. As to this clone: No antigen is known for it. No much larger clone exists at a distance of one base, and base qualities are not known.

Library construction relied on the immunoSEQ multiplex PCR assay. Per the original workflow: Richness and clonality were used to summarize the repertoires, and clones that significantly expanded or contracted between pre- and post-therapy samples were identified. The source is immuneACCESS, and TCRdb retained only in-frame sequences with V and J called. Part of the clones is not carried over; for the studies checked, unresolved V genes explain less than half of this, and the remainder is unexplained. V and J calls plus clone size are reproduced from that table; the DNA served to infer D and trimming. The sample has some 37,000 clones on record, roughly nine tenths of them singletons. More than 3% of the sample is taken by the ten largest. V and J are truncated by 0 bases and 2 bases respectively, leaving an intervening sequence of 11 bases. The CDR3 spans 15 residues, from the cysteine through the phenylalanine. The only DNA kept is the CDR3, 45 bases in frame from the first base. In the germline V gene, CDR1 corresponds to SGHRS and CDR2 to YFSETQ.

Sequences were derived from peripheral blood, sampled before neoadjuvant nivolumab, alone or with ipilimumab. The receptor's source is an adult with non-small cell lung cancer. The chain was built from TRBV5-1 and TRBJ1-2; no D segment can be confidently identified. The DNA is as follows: TGCGCCAGCAGCTTGGAAGTCAGCGACAACTATGGCTACACCTTC. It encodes CASSLEVSDNYGYTF. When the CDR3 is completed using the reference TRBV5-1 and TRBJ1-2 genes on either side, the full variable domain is KAGVTQTPRYLIKTRGQQVTLSCSPISGHRSVSWYQQTPGQGLQFLFEYFSETQRNKGNFPGRFSGRQFSNSRSEMNVSTLELGDSALYLCASSLEVSDNYGYTFGSGTRLTVV.